The rows below give T cell receptor beta chains drawn from one sample of a study of OX40 agonist ivuxolimab in advanced cancers. TCRdb's copy holds only in-frame clones and misses some; the assay was immunoSEQ multiplex PCR. This sample yields some 38,000 clones, of which around 90% are seen a single time; about 20% belongs to the top ten. Material: CD4+ or CD8+ T cells sorted from blood, obtained in a trial of the OX40 agonist ivuxolimab. The source of these receptors is an adult with an advanced solid tumor such as melanoma, head and neck, liver or kidney cancer. CDR3s include the opening cysteine and the closing phenylalanine or tryptophan. A D gene is named only where the DNA matches it firmly. Expanded clones are given a class, and other clones once, few, many or no size at all.

CASSVVERAGARLDQPQHF | TGTGCCAGCAGCGTAGTCGAGCGGGCAGGAGCCCGGTTGGATCAGCCCCAGCATTTT | TRBJ1-5 | NA | NA | TRBV9
CASSPPDRSGNTIYF | TGTGCCAGCAGCCCCCCGGACCGCTCTGGAAACACCATATATTTT | TRBJ1-3 | NA | NA | TRBV11-2
CAATSEDYNEQFF | TGTGCAGCAACCTCCGAGGACTACAATGAGCAGTTCTTC | TRBJ2-1 | NA | NA | TRBV7-1
CASSLSRGAYEQYF | TGTGCCAGCAGTTTAAGTAGGGGAGCCTACGAGCAGTACTTC | TRBJ2-7 | NA | NA | TRBV27
CAAWLREGAPDTQYF | TGTGCCGCTTGGCTACGGGAGGGGGCACCAGATACGCAGTATTTT | TRBJ2-3 | NA | NA | TRBV6-5
CASSPSGQDKNEQFF | TGTGCCAGCAGCCCGTCGGGACAGGATAAGAATGAGCAGTTCTTC | TRBJ2-1 | NA | TRBD1 | TRBV7-6
CASSAIPGSGELFF | TGTGCCAGTAGTGCAATCCCGGGTTCCGGGGAGCTGTTTTTT | TRBJ2-2 | NA | NA | TRBV19
CASSLDLGGRIYNEQFF | TGTGCCAGCAGCCTCGACCTCGGCGGGAGGATCTACAATGAGCAGTTCTTC | TRBJ2-1 | NA | TRBD2 | TRBV14
CASSIRGSSYEQYF | TGTGCCAGTAGTATAAGGGGGAGCTCCTACGAGCAGTACTTC | TRBJ2-7 | NA | NA | TRBV19
CASSFEGLGTEAFF | TGTGCCAGCAGTTTCGAGGGTTTAGGGACTGAAGCTTTCTTT | TRBJ1-1 | NA | NA | TRBV27
CAWSDTGGGYTF | TGTGCCTGGAGTGATACAGGGGGTGGCTACACCTTC | TRBJ1-2 | once | TRBD1 | TRBV30
CSVPGLSRPEQFF | TGCAGCGTCCCAGGGCTCTCCAGGCCAGAGCAGTTCTTC | TRBJ2-1 | few | NA | TRBV29-1
CASSLAQNYGYTF | TGTGCCAGCAGTTTAGCACAGAACTATGGCTACACCTTC | TRBJ1-2 | once | NA | TRBV28
CASSLTFAGGMGETQYF | TGCGCCAGCAGCCTGACTTTTGCGGGAGGGATGGGAGAGACCCAGTACTTC | TRBJ2-5 | NA | TRBD2 | TRBV5-1
CASSLSGELFF | TGTGCCAGCAGCTTGTCTGGGGAGCTGTTTTTT | TRBJ2-2 | once | NA | TRBV5-4